This T cell receptor (beta chain) was captured by sequencing in a study of cytomegalovirus exposure and HLA in healthy donors. Measured with immunoSEQ multiplex PCR; TCRdb has only the in-frame clones, and not every one. Of over 200,000 clones listed, roughly 87% are singletons. Concerning this clone: What it recognizes is unknown. One junction end disagrees with the germline gene, perhaps due to a read error. The identical CDR3 is also encoded by other nucleotide sequences in the sample.

The donors were part of the validation cohort of 100 to 150 subjects. That cohort was separate from the first cohort, which comprised under 700 subjects. The CDR3 is 13 amino acids. Germline-derived CDR1 and CDR2 are GTSNPN and SVGIG (reference sequence). Study results and limitations: According to the study, roughly 180 TCR beta chains were cytomegalovirus-associated.

Sequencing input: PBMCs. The receptor's source is a woman aged 25 to 39 in good health and CMV-seronegative. V and J are TRBV30 and TRBJ2-7, with 8 bases matching TRBD2. The CDR3 loop is CAWSVGAGGEQYF. Written as DNA, the CDR3 is TGTGCCTGGAGCGTGGGGGCGGGAGGTGAGCAGTACTTT.